This is a list of T cell receptor beta chains from one sample in a study of blood T cells in healthy people across ages. One entry per CDR3 protein results from TCRdb running MiXCR on the 5' RACE reads. The repertoire holds a few hundred thousand distinct CDR3 sequences, with about 52% as singletons. Sequencing used blood. The source is a man in his sixties in good health. The CDR3 runs from the conserved cysteine through the conserved F or W. The order of the fields is D gene, V gene, J gene, clone size, CDR3 length, CDR3 DNA, CDR3 protein. The D gene is left open where the match is weak. A row's size may be missing; if present it is once, few, many or a size class.

NA,TRBV15,TRBJ2-4,many,13,TGTGCCACCAGCAGAGACTTTGAAAGCATTCAGTACTTC,CATSRDFESIQYF
TRBD1,TRBV6-1,TRBJ2-7,few,16,TGTGCCAGCAGTGAAATAGGGGGCACCCGCTCCTACGAGCAGTACTTC,CASSEIGGTRSYEQYF
NA,TRBV11-3,TRBJ2-3,NA,13,TGTGCCAGCAGCGGCGGGGCAACAGGTACGCAGTATTTT,CASSGGATGTQYF
TRBD2,TRBV20-1,TRBJ2-1,NA,16,TGCAGTGCTCGCCCCGCGAGACTAGCGGGAGCTGATGGGCAGTTCTTC,CSARPARLAGADGQFF
TRBD2,TRBV7-2,TRBJ2-1,NA,15,TGTGCCAGCAGCTTAAGGACTAGCGGGGAGGCTGAGCAGTTCTTC,CASSLRTSGEAEQFF
NA,TRBV24-1,TRBJ2-3,many,13,TGTGCCACCGGCAGACTCGTGGAGGATACGCAGTATTTT,CATGRLVEDTQYF
NA,TRBV28,TRBJ1-2,NA,15,TGTGCCAGCTCTAGACGCAACAGGGAGGGCTCTGGCTACACCTTC,CASSRRNREGSGYTF
TRBD1,TRBV6-1,TRBJ1-2,once,15,TGTGCCAGCAGTGAACCCGGACAGGGTGATGGTGGCTACACCTTC,CASSEPGQGDGGYTF
NA,TRBV7-2,TRBJ2-5,NA,12,TGTGCCAGCACGCTACAGGAAGGTACCCAGTACTTC,CASTLQEGTQYF
TRBD1,TRBV20-1,TRBJ2-3,NA,15,TGCAGTGCTCACACAGGGGGCGCGGGCACAGATACGCAGTATTTT,CSAHTGGAGTDTQYF
NA,TRBV20-1,TRBJ2-3,NA,15,TGCAGTGCTAGAGGAGGTATTTCAGGCACAGATACGCAGTATTTT,CSARGGISGTDTQYF